This entry lists 14 T cell receptor beta chains sequenced from one sample in a study of blood T cell repertoires in COVID-19. Here immunoSEQ multiplex PCR was the method, and the copy in TCRdb shows in-frame clones only, minus some. The sample lists about 350,000 clones, around nine tenths occurring once. The sample consisted of peripheral blood. The receptors stem from a woman in her seventies with COVID-19, enrolled during active disease.

V usage is TRBV19 and J usage is TRBJ2-3; 9 nucleotides align to TRBD1. Unmatched junction bases numbered 5, after V lost 4 bases and J lost 3 bases. CDR1 and CDR2 (germline): LNHDA, SQIVND (reference sequence). The CDR3 is 15 residues long. DNA for the CDR3: TGTGCCAGTAGTAAAGGACAGGGGATAACAGATACGCAGTATTTT. Encoded protein: CASSKGQGITDTQYF.

The chain employs TRBV21-1 and TRBJ1-2. TRBV21-1 is an annotated pseudogene. This CDR3 has 12 amino acids. The CDR3 nucleotides read TGTGCCAGCAGCAAAGACGGTAATGGCTACACCTTC. As protein: CASSKDGNGYTF.

This clone was recorded a few times. The chain uses TRBV29-1 and TRBJ2-7, with D possibly matching TRBD1 (5 bases). Germline-derived CDR1 and CDR2 are SQVTM and ANQGSEA. The CDR3 is 14 residues long. Trimming removed 4 bases from V and 2 bases from J, with 15 bases in between. CDR3 in amino acids: CSVAPSGPAYEQYF. As DNA, the CDR3 is TGCAGCGTTGCCCCCTCAGGGCCAGCCTACGAGCAGTACTTC.

V is TRBV5-1 and J is TRBJ2-1, with D possibly matching TRBD1 (5 bases). Germline CDR1 SGHRS, CDR2 YFSETQ. There are 15 residues in the CDR3. Trimming removed 0 bases from V and 2 bases from J, with 9 bases in between. The DNA for the CDR3 is TGCGCCAGCAGCTTGGACCAGGGCCCCTACAATGAGCAGTTCTTC. This codes for CASSLDQGPYNEQFF.

CDR3 bases: TGTGCCAGCAAAACCGGGACACCTAAAACTAATGGCTACACCTTC. As protein: CASKTGTPKTNGYTF. The chain recombines TRBV28 with TRBJ1-2; tentatively, D is TRBD1 (6 bases). CDR1 MDHEN and CDR2 SYDVKM come from the germline V gene. Trimming removed 7 bases at V and 6 bases at J, with 21 bases between. The CDR3 loop spans 15 amino acids.

This clone is a singleton in its sample. The chain joins TRBV7-9 to TRBJ2-1; no firm D call. Germline-derived CDR1 and CDR2 are SEHNR and FQNEAQ (reference sequence). The V gene lost 4 bases and the J gene lost 4 bases, with 14 bases spanning the gap. This CDR3 contains 15 residues. The CDR3 DNA sequence: TGTGCCAGCAGCTCCCCTTTTGCGGCTTACAATGAGCAGTTCTTC. Encoded protein: CASSSPFAAYNEQFF.

The chain recombines TRBV3-1 (or the pseudogene TRBV3-2) with TRBJ2-5, with D possibly being TRBD1 (5 bases). The CDR3 extends over 14 amino acids. CDR1 and CDR2 from the germline V gene are LGHDT and YNNKEL (reference sequence). The germline V and J ends were trimmed by 3 bases and 6 bases, with 14 bases remaining between them. The CDR3 coding sequence is TGTGCCAGCAGCCAGGCTGGACCAGGGAAGACCCAGTACTTC. As protein: CASSQAGPGKTQYF.

The chain uses TRBV19 and TRBJ1-5, with D possibly being TRBD1 (6 bases). The V gene lost 2 bases and the J gene lost 0 bases, with 14 bases spanning the gap. Germline V gives CDR1 LNHDA, CDR2 SQIVND (reference sequence). The CDR3 is made up of 17 amino acids. CDR3 bases: TGTGCCAGTAGTATATGGGGAGGGGGGACTAGCAATCAGCCCCAGCATTTT. It specifies CASSIWGGGTSNQPQHF.

The rearrangement uses TRBV24-1 and TRBJ2-1; 8 nucleotides align to TRBD2. There are 15 residues in the CDR3. From germline, CDR1 is KGHDR and CDR2 SFDVKD. The V segment lost 2 bases and the J segment 10 bases; nucleotides outside the gene matches: 9. CDR3 region: CATSDSRGLVGEQFF. DNA of the CDR3: TGTGCCACCAGTGATTCTAGGGGACTAGTAGGGGAGCAGTTCTTC.

The genes are TRBV11-2 and TRBJ1-1; possibly TRBD1 for D (5 bases). Trimming left V 4 bases short and J 5 bases short, with 14 bases between. CDR1 is SGHAT and CDR2 is FQNNGV in the germline V gene. CDR3 length: 14 residues. The CDR3 loop reads CASSSDGRGTEAFF. The CDR3, as DNA: TGTGCCAGCAGCTCGGACGGGAGGGGAACTGAAGCTTTCTTT.

This chain connects TRBV19 to TRBJ1-2; the D gene is possibly TRBD1 (5 bases). Germline-derived CDR1 and CDR2 are LNHDA and SQIVND (reference sequence). The CDR3 totals 16 residues. The ends were cut back, 7 bases at V and 6 bases at J, with 24 bases in the middle. CDR3 sequence reads: CASNMPRGDGRDGYTF. CDR3 nucleotides: TGTGCCAGTAATATGCCCCGCGGGGACGGTCGGGATGGCTACACCTTC.

As regards this clone: Other DNA sequences in the sample encode the same CDR3. V and J are TRBV9 and TRBJ2-3; weak D call: TRBD1 (5 bases). CDR3 length equals 14 residues. Trimming removed 0 bases from V and 1 base from J, with 6 bases in between. Germline V gene lookup returns CDR1 SGDLS and CDR2 YYNGEE. CDR3 in amino acids: CASSVEGGTDTQYF. CDR3 nucleotide sequence: TGTGCCAGCAGCGTAGAAGGGGGCACAGATACGCAGTATTTT.

This clone has just one count. CDR3 amino acids: CASTPSGGGQLAKNIQYF. CDR3 nucleotide sequence: TGTGCCAGTACTCCTAGCGGGGGGGGACAGCTAGCCAAAAACATTCAGTACTTC. The rearrangement links TRBV28 to TRBJ2-4; 12 bases are a match to TRBD2. Germline values: CDR1 MDHEN, CDR2 SYDVKM. This CDR3 is built from 18 residues. J gave up 0 bases and V 9 bases, and 12 bases lay outside the gene matches.

This sequence joins TRBV13 and TRBJ2-5, with D possibly being TRBD1 (6 bases). This CDR3 has 16 residues. Germline loops: CDR1 PRHDT, CDR2 FYEKMQ (reference sequence). Trimming took off 1 base at V and 4 bases at J, with 16 bases between the two ends. The CDR3 nucleotides are TGTGCCAGCAGCTTAGCGAGGGGGACCGAAACAGAGACCCAGTACTTC. As protein: CASSLARGTETETQYF. Together with reference TRBV13 and TRBJ2-5, the CDR3 gives the full variable domain: AAGVIQSPRHLIKEKRETATLKCYPIPRHDTVYWYQQGPGQDPQFLISFYEKMQSDKGSIPDRFSAQQFSDYHSELNMSSLELGDSALYFCASSLARGTETETQYFGPGTRLLVL.